This TCR beta chain was obtained from a study of patients and donors after allogeneic stem cell transplantation. Each CDR3 protein gets one entry after TCRdb re-called the RT-PCR reads with MiXCR. The sample includes more than 150,000 distinct CDR3 sequences, approximately 41% of them seen just once. This clonotype has a single count. The source is a human donor who was either an allogeneic HSCT recipient or a stem cell or donor lymphocyte infusion donor (not recorded which). It is not recorded whose cells these are; they may come from a transplant donor. The sequenced sample consisted of blood, either unsorted or a sorted T cell fraction (not recorded which).

In nucleotides, the CDR3 is TGTGCCAGCAGCCAAGCGGCCCTGGGGGGAGGTAGCACAGATACGCAGTATTTT. Translating gives CASSQAALGGGSTDTQYF. This rearrangement joins TRBV4-2 to TRBJ2-3; weak D call: TRBD2 (6 bases). CDR1 is LGHNA and CDR2 is YNFKEQ in the germline V gene. The CDR3 loop spans 18 amino acids. Trimming pared 1 base from V and 0 bases from J, leaving 17 bases between.